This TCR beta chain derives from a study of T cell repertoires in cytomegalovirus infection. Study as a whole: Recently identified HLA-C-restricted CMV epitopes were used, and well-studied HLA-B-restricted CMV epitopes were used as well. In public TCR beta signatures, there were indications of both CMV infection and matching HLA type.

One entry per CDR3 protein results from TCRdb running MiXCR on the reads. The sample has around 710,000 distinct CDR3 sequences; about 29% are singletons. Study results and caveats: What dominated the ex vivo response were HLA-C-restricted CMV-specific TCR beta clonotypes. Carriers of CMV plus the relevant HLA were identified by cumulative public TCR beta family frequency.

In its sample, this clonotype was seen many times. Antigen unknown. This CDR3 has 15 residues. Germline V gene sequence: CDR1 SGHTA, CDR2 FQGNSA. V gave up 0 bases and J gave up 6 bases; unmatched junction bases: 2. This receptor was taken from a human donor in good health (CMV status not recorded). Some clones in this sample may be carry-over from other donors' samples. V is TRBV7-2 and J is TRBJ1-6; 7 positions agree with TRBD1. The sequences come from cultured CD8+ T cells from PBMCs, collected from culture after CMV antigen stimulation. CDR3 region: CASSLAGGGNSPLHF. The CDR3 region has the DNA TGTGCCAGCAGCTTAGCAGGGGGCGGTAATTCACCCCTCCACTTT.